The source of this T cell receptor (beta chain) is a study of CD8+CD57+ T cells in acquired aplastic anemia. The use of genomic DNA as template underpinned the TCR beta VDJ and CDR3 profiling. TCRdb re-derived calls from the reads in MiXCR, one entry per CDR3 protein. This sample carries some 410,000 distinct CDR3 sequences, 55% to 70% of them seen once, and the ten largest clones take 3.5% to 4.5%. The CDR3 consists of 16 residues. Germline CDR1 reads MGHDK; CDR2 reads SYGVNS. V was pared by 6 bases and J by 3 bases, with 20 bases between. The chain carries TRBV25-1 and TRBJ2-5; weak D call: TRBD1 (6 bases). The sequence was obtained from a human donor in good health, serving as a control. Sequencing was done on a sample of sorted CD4+, CD8+, or CD8+CD57+ T cells (not recorded which) from PBMCs. CDR3 DNA: TGTGCCAGCAGCTTAGCTGACAGGAGGCAAAAAGAGACCCAGTACTTC. Encoded protein: CASSLADRRQKETQYF.